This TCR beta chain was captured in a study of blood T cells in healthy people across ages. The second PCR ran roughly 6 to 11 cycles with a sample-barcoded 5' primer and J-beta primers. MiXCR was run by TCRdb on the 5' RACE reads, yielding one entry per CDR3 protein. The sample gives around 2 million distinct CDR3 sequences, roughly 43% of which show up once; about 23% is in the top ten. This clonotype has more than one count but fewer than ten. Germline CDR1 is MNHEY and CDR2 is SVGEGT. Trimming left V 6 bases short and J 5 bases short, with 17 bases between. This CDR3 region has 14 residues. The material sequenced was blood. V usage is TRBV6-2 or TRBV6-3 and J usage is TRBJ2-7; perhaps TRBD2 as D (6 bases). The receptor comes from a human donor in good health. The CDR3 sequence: CASSPLPTGDEQYF. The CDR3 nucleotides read TGTGCCAGCAGCCCTCTCCCTACGGGGGACGAGCAGTACTTC.